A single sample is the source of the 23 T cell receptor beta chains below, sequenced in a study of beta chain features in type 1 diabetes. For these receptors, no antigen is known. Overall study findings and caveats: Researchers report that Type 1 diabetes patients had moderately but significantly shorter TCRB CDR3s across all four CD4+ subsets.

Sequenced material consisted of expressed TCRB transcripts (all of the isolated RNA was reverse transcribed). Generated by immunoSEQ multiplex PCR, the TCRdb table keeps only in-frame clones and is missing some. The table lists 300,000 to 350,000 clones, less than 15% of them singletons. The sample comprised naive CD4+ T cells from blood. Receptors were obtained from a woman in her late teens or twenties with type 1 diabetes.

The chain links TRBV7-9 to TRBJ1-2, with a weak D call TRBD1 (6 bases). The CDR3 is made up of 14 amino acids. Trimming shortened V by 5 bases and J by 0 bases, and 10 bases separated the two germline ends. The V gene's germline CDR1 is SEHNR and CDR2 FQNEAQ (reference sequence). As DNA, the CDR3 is TGTGCCAGCAGCCGGACAGAAGCTAACTATGGCTACACCTTC. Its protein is CASSRTEANYGYTF.

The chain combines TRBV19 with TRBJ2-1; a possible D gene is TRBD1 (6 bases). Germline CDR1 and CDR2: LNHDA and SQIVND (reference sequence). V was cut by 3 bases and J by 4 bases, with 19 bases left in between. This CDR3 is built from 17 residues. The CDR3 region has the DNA TGTGCCAGTAGTATCGGCAGGGGTTTACCTCGGTACAATGAGCAGTTCTTC. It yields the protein CASSIGRGLPRYNEQFF.

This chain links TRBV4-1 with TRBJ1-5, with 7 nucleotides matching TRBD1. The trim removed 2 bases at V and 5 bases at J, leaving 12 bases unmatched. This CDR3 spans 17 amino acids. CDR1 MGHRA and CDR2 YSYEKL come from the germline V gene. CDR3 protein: CASSQFSSGTVHQPQHF. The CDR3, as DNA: TGCGCCAGCAGCCAATTTTCTTCCGGGACAGTCCATCAGCCCCAGCATTTT.

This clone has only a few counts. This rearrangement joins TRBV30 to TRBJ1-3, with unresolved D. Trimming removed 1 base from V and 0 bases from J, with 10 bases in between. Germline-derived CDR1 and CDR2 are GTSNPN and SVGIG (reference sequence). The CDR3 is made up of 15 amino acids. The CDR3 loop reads CAWSATDFSGNTIYF. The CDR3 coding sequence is TGTGCCTGGAGTGCAACGGACTTCTCTGGAAACACCATATATTTT.

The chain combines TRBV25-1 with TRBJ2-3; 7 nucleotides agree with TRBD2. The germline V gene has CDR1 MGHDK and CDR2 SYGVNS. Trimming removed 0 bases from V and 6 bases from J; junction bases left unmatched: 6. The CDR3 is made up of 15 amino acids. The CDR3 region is CASSEYGLEWDTQYF. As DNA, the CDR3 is TGTGCCAGCAGTGAATATGGACTAGAGTGGGATACGCAGTATTTT.

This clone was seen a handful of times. Written as DNA, the CDR3 is TGTGCCAGCAGGCTACAGGTCTCTGGGGCCAACGTCCTGACTTTC. The encoded protein is CASRLQVSGANVLTF. The rearrangement uses TRBV28 and TRBJ2-6, with D maybe TRBD1 (5 bases). The CDR3 totals 15 residues. V dropped 6 bases and J dropped 0 bases, with 9 bases sitting between them. Per the germline V gene, CDR1 is MDHEN and CDR2 is SYDVKM.

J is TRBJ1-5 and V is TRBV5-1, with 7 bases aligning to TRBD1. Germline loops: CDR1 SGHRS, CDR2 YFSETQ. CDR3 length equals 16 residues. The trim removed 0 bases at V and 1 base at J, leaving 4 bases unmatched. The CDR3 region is CASSLGAGGSNQPQHF. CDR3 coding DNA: TGCGCCAGCAGCTTGGGCGCAGGGGGGAGCAATCAGCCCCAGCATTTT.

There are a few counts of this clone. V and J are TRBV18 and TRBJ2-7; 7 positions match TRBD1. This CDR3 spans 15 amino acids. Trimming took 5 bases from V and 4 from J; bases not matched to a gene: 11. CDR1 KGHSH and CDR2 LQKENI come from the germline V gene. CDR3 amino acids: CASSGTTGSGYEQYF. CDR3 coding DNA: TGTGCCAGCTCAGGGACGACAGGGTCCGGGTACGAGCAGTACTTC. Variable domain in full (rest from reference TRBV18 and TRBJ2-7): NAGVMQNPRHLVRRRGQEARLRCSPMKGHSHVYWYRQLPEEGLKFMVYLQKENIIDESGMPKERFSAEFPKEGPSILRIQQVVRGDSAAYFCASSGTTGSGYEQYFGPGTRLTVT.

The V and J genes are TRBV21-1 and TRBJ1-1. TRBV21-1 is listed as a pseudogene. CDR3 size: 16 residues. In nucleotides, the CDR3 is TGTGCCAGCAGCAAAGTCGGGGAAAGAAAGAACACTGAAGCTTTCTTT. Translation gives CASSKVGERKNTEAFF.

The CDR3 is CASSQVLAGWGVEQFF. The CDR3 DNA reads as TGCGCCAGCAGCCAAGTTCTAGCGGGTTGGGGGGTTGAGCAGTTCTTC. The rearrangement joins TRBV4-1 to TRBJ2-1, with 8 bases that match TRBD2. CDR1 MGHRA and CDR2 YSYEKL come from the germline V gene. The J segment lost 9 bases and the V segment lost 1 base, leaving 11 bases of the junction unmatched. This CDR3 is 16 amino acids long.

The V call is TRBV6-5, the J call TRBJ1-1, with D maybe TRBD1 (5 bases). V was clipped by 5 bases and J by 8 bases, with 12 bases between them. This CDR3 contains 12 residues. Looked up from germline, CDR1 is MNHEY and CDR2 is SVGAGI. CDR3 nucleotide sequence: TGTGCCAGCAGTCGCGCCGGGGGAGAAGCTTTCTTT. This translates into CASSRAGGEAFF.

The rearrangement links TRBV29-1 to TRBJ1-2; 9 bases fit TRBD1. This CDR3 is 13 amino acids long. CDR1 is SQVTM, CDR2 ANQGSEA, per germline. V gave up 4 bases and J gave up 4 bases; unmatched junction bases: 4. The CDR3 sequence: CSVGPTGGYGYTF. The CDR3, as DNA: TGCAGCGTTGGACCGACAGGGGGCTATGGCTACACCTTC.

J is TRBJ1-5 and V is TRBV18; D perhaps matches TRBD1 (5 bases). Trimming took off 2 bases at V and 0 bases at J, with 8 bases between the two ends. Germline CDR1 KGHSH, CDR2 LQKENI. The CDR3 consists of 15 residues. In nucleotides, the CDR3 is TGTGCCAGCTCACCAACCGGGGGTAGCAATCAGCCCCAGCATTTT. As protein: CASSPTGGSNQPQHF.

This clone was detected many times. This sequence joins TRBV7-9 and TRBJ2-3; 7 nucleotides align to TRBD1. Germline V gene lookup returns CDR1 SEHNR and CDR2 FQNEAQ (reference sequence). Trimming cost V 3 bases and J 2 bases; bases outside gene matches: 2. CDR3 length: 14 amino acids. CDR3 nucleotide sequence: TGTGCCAGCAGCTTTGACAGGGCCACAGATACGCAGTATTTT. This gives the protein CASSFDRATDTQYF.

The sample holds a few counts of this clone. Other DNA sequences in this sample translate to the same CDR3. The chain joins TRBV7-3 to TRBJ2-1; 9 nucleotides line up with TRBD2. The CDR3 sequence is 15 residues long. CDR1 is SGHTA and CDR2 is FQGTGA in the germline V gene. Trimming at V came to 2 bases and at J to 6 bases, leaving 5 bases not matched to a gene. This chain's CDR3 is CASSLGLAGRNEQFF. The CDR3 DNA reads TGTGCCAGCAGCTTAGGGCTAGCGGGACGCAATGAGCAGTTCTTC.

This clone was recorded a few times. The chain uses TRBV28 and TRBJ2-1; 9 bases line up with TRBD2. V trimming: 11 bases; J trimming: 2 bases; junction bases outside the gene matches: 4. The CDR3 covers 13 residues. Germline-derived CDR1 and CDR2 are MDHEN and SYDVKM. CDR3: CAWGGRAYNEQFF. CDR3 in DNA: TGTGCCTGGGGCGGGAGGGCCTACAATGAGCAGTTCTTC.

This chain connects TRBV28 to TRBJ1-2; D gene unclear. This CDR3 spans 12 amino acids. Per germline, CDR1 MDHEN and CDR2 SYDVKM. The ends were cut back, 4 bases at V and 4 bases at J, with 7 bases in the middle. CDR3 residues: CASSSGPYGYTF. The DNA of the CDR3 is TGTGCCAGCAGTTCGGGTCCCTATGGCTACACCTTC.

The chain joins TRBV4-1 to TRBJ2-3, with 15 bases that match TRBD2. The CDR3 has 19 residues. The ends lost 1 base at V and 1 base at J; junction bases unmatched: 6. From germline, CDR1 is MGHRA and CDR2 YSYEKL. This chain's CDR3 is CASSQAGLAGGRGTDTQYF. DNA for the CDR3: TGCGCCAGCAGCCAAGCGGGACTAGCGGGAGGACGTGGCACAGATACGCAGTATTTT.

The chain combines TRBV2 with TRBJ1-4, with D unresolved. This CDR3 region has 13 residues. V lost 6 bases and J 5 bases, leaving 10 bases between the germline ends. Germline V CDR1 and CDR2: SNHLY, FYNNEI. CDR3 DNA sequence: TGTGCCAGCAGGTCGGGGAGGAATGAAAAACTGTTTTTT. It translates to CASRSGRNEKLFF.

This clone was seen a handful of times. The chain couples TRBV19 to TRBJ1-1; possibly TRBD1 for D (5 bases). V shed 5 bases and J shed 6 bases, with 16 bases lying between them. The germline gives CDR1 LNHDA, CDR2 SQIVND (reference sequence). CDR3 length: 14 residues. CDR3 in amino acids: CASSAGARGSEAFF. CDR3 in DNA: TGTGCCAGTAGTGCCGGGGCCCGGGGGTCTGAAGCTTTCTTT.

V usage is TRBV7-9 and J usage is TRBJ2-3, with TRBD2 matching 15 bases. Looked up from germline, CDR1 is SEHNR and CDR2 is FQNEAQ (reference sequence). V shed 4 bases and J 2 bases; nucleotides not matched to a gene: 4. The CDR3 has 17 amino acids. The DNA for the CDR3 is TGTGCCAGCAGCTCGGGGACTAGCGGGAGGACCACAGATACGCAGTATTTT. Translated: CASSSGTSGRTTDTQYF. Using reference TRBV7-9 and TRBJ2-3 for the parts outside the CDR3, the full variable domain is DTGVSQNPRHKITKRGQNVTFRCDPISEHNRLYWYRQTLGQGPEFLTYFQNEAQLEKSRLLSDRFSAERPKGSFSTLEIQRTEQGDSAMYLCASSSGTSGRTTDTQYFGPGTRLTVL.

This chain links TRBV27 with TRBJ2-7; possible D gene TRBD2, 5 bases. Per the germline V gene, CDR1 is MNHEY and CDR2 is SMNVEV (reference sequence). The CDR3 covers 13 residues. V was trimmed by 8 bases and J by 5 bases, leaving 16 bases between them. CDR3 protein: CASRRAAGNEQYF. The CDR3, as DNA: TGTGCCAGCCGACGCGCCGCGGGCAACGAGCAGTACTTC.

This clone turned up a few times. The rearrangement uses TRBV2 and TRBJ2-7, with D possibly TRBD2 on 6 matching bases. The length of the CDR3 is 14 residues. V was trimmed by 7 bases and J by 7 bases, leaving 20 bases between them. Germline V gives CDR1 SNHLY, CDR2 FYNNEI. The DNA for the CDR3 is TGTGCCAGCATTCAGCGGGCCCCGGTGGGGGAGCAGTACGTC. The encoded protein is CASIQRAPVGEQYV.